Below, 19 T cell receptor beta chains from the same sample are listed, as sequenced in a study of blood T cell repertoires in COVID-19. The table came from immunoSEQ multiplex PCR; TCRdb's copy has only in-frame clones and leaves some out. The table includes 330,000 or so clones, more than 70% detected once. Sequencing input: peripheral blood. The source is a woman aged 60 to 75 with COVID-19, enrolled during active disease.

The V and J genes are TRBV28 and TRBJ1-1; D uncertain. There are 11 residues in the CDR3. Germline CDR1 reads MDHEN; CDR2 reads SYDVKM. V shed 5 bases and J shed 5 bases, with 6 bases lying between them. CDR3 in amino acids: CASSLQTEAFF. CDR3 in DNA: TGTGCCAGCAGTCTCCAGACTGAAGCTTTCTTT.

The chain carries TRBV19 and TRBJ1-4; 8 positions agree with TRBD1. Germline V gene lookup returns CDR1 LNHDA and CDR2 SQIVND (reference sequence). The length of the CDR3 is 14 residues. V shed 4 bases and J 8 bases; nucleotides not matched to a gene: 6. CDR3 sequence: CASSTRGRREKLFF. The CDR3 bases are TGTGCCAGTAGTACCAGGGGGCGCCGGGAAAAACTGTTTTTT.

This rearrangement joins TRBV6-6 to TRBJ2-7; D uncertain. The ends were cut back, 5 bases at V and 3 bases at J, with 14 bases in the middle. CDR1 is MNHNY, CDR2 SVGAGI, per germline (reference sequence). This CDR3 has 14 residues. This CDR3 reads CASSQTTSYYEQYF. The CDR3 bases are TGTGCCAGCAGTCAAACCACTTCTTACTACGAGCAGTACTTC.

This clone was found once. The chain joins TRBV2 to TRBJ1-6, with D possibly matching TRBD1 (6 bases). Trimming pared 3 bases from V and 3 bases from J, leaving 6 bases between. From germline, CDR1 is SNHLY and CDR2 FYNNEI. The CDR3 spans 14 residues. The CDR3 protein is CASSDRGYNSPLHF. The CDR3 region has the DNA TGTGCCAGCAGTGACAGGGGCTATAATTCACCCCTCCACTTT.

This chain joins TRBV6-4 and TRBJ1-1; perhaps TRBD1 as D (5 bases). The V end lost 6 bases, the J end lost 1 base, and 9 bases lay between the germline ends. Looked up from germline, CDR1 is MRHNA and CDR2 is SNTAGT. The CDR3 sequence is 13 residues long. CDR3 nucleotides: TGTGCCAGCAGAAACACAGGGAACACTGAAGCTTTCTTT. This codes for CASRNTGNTEAFF.

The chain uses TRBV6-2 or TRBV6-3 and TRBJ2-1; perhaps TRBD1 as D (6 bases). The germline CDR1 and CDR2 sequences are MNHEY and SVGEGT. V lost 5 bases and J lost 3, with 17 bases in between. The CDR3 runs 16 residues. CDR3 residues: CASSTTRTVHYNEQFF. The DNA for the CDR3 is TGTGCCAGCAGTACTACACGGACAGTTCACTACAATGAGCAGTTCTTC.

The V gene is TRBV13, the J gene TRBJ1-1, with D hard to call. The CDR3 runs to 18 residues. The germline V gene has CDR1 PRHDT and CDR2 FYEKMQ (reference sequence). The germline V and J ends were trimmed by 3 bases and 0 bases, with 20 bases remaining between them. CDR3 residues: CASSFIGAGPKLNTEAFF. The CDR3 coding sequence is TGTGCCAGCAGCTTTATAGGAGCCGGCCCGAAGCTGAACACTGAAGCTTTCTTT.

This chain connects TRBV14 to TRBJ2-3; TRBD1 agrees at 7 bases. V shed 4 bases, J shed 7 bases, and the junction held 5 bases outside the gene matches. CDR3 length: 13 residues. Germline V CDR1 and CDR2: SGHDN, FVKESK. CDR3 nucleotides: TGTGCCAGCAGCCCGGGACAGCCGAATACGCAGTATTTT. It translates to CASSPGQPNTQYF. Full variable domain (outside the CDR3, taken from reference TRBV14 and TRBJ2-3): EAGVTQFPSHSVIEKGQTVTLRCDPISGHDNLYWYRRVMGKEIKFLLHFVKESKQDESGMPNNRFLAERTGGTYSTLKVQPAELEDSGVYFCASSPGQPNTQYFGPGTRLTVL.

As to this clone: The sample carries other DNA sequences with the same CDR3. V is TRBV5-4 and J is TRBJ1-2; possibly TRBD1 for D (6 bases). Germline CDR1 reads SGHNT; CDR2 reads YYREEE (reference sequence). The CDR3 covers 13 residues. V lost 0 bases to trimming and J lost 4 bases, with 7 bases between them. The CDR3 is CASSLDRVYGYTF. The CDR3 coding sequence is TGTGCCAGCAGCTTGGACAGGGTCTATGGCTACACCTTC.

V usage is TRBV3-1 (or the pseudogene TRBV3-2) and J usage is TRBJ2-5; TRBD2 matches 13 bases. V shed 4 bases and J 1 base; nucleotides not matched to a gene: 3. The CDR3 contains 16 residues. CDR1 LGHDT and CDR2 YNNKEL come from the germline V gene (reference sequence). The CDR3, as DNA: TGTGCCAGCAGCCTCGGACTAGCGGGGGCCCAAGAGACCCAGTACTTC. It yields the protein CASSLGLAGAQETQYF.

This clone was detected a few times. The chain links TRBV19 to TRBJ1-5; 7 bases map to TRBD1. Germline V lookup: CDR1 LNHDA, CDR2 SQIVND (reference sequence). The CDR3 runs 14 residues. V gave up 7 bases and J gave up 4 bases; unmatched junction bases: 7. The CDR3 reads CASTISQGNQPQHF. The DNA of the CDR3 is TGTGCCAGTACCATATCACAGGGGAATCAGCCCCAGCATTTT.

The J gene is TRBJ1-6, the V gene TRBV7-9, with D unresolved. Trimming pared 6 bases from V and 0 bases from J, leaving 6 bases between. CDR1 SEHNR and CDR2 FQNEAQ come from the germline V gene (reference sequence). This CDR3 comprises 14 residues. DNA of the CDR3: TGTGCCAGCAGACTGAGCTCCTATAATTCACCCCTCCACTTT. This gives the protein CASRLSSYNSPLHF.

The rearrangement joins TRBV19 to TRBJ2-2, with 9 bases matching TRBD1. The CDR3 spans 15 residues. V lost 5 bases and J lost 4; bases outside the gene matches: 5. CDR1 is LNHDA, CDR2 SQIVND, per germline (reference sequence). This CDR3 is CASSLGQGSTGELFF. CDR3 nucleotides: TGTGCCAGTAGTCTCGGACAGGGGAGCACCGGGGAGCTGTTTTTT.

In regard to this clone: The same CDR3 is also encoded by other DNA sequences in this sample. CDR3 loop: CASSLSGNSPLHF. The CDR3 DNA reads TGTGCCAGCAGTTTAAGCGGAAATTCACCCCTCCACTTT. The chain combines TRBV12-3 or TRBV12-4 with TRBJ1-6; the D is unclear. Trimming shortened V by 2 bases and J by 7 bases, and 6 bases separated the two germline ends. This CDR3 is built from 13 residues.

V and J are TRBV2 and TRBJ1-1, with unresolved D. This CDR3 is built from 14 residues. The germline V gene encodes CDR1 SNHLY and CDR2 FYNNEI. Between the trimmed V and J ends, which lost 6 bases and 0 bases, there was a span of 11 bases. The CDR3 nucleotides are TGTGCCAGCAGCGGGAGAAGGGTGAACACTGAAGCTTTCTTT. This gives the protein CASSGRRVNTEAFF.

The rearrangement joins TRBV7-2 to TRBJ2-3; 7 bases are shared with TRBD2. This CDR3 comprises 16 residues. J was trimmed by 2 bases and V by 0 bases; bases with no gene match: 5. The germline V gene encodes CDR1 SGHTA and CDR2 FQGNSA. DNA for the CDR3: TGTGCCAGCAGCTTAGCAGGTGGGGGGGACACAGATACGCAGTATTTT. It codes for CASSLAGGGDTDTQYF.

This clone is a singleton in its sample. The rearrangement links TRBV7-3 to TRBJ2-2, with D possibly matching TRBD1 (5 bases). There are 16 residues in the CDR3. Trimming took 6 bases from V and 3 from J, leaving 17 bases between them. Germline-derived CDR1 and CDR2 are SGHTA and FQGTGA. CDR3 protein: CASSRTPTGDTGELFF. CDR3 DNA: TGTGCCAGCAGTCGAACGCCCACAGGAGACACCGGGGAGCTGTTTTTT. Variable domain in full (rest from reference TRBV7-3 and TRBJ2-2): GAGVSQTPSNKVTEKGKYVELRCDPISGHTALYWYRQSLGQGPEFLIYFQGTGAADDSGLPNDRFFAVRPEGSVSTLKIQRTERGDSAVYLCASSRTPTGDTGELFFGEGSRLTVL.

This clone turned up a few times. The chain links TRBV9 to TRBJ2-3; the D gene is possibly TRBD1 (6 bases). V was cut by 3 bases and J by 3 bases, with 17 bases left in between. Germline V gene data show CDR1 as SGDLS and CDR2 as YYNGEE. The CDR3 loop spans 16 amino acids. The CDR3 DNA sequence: TGTGCCAGCAGCGCTGTGTATTTAAGGGGGACAGATACGCAGTATTTT. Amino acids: CASSAVYLRGTDTQYF. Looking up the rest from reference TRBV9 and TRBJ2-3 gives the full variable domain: DSGVTQTPKHLITATGQRVTLRCSPRSGDLSVYWYQQSLDQGLQFLIQYYNGEERAKGNILERFSAQQFPDLHSELNLSSLELGDSALYFCASSAVYLRGTDTQYFGPGTRLTVL.

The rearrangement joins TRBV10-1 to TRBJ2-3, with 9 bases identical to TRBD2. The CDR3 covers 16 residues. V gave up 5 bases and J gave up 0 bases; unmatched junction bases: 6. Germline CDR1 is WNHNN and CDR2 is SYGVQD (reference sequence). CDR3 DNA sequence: TGCGCCAGCAGTACCGGGACTAGCTACAGCACAGATACGCAGTATTTT. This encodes CASSTGTSYSTDTQYF.